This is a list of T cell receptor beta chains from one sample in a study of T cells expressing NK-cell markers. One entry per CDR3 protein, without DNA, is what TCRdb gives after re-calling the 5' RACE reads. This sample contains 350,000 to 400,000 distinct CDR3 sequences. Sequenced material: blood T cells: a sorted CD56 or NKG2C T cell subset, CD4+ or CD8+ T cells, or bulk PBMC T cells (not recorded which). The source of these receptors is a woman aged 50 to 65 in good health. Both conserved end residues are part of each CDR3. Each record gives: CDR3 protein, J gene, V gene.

cdr3_aa: CASSSRNRGRGYQETQYF
j_call: TRBJ2-5
v_call: TRBV7-9

cdr3_aa: CASRLGQGGFTDTQYF
j_call: TRBJ2-3
v_call: TRBV12-3/TRBV12-4

cdr3_aa: CSARPLSGRVDTQYF
j_call: TRBJ2-3
v_call: TRBV20-1

cdr3_aa: CATTGTDYGYTF
j_call: TRBJ1-2
v_call: TRBV11-2

cdr3_aa: CASSPPGRGRTEAFF
j_call: TRBJ1-1
v_call: TRBV7-9

cdr3_aa: CASSFGARDTGELFF
j_call: TRBJ2-2
v_call: TRBV7-9

cdr3_aa: CASSLHPQTSTDTQYF
j_call: TRBJ2-3
v_call: TRBV7-6

cdr3_aa: CASSGGSSGQLMNTEAFF
j_call: TRBJ1-1
v_call: TRBV4-1

cdr3_aa: CASSFYLWDNTGELFF
j_call: TRBJ2-2
v_call: TRBV11-3

cdr3_aa: CASSRDTYNSPLHF
j_call: TRBJ1-6
v_call: TRBV7-9

cdr3_aa: CASSKGSRTYEQYF
j_call: TRBJ2-7
v_call: TRBV21-1

cdr3_aa: CASSLGGNGELFF
j_call: TRBJ2-2
v_call: TRBV12-3/TRBV12-4

cdr3_aa: CASSITTASEAFF
j_call: TRBJ1-1
v_call: TRBV5-1

cdr3_aa: CASSYGTLRGYTF
j_call: TRBJ1-2
v_call: TRBV12-3/TRBV12-4

cdr3_aa: CASSATSGSGDEQFF
j_call: TRBJ2-1
v_call: TRBV9

cdr3_aa: CASSPPTGVHSGTF
j_call: TRBJ2-6
v_call: TRBV2

cdr3_aa: CASSPSSSSDTQYF
j_call: TRBJ2-3
v_call: TRBV6-1

cdr3_aa: CSGLSSTDTQYF
j_call: TRBJ2-3
v_call: TRBV29-1

cdr3_aa: CASSRQRGSSYNEQFF
j_call: TRBJ2-1
v_call: TRBV11-2

cdr3_aa: CASTYWGPRGYTF
j_call: TRBJ1-2
v_call: TRBV5-1

cdr3_aa: CSVQPSSYNEQFF
j_call: TRBJ2-1
v_call: TRBV29-1

cdr3_aa: CASRPDGSSGANVLTF
j_call: TRBJ2-6
v_call: TRBV12-3/TRBV12-4

cdr3_aa: CATSRDPGGDTEAFF
j_call: TRBJ1-1
v_call: TRBV15

cdr3_aa: CSARDPDSHSNQPQHF
j_call: TRBJ1-5
v_call: TRBV20-1

cdr3_aa: CATSLAEITDTQYF
j_call: TRBJ2-3
v_call: TRBV15

cdr3_aa: CSAQDRAETQYF
j_call: TRBJ2-5
v_call: TRBV20-1

cdr3_aa: CSARKPPGTKNIQYF
j_call: TRBJ2-4
v_call: TRBV20-1

cdr3_aa: CAIRGTSGRAIEQFF
j_call: TRBJ2-1
v_call: TRBV10-3

cdr3_aa: CSARDASAYQETQYF
j_call: TRBJ2-5
v_call: TRBV20-1

cdr3_aa: CASRNRPGAEAFF
j_call: TRBJ1-1
v_call: TRBV19